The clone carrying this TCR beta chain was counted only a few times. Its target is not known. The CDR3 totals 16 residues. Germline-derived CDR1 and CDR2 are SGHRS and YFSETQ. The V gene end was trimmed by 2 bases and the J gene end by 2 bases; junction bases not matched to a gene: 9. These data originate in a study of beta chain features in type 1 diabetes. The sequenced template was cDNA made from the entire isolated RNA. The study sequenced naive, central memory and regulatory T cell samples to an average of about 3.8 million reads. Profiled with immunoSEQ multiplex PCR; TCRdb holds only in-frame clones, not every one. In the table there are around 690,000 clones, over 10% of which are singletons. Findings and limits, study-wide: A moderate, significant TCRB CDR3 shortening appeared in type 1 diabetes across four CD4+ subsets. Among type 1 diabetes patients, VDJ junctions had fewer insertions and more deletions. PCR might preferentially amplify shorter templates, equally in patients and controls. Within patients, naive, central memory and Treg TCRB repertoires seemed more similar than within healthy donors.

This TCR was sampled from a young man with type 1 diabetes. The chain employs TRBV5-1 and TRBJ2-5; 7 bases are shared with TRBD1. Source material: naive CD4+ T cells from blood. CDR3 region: CASSFWTGRGQETQYF. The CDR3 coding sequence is TGCGCCAGCAGCTTTTGGACAGGCAGAGGTCAAGAGACCCAGTACTTC. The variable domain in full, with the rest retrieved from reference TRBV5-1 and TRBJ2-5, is KAGVTQTPRYLIKTRGQQVTLSCSPISGHRSVSWYQQTPGQGLQFLFEYFSETQRNKGNFPGRFSGRQFSNSRSEMNVSTLELGDSALYLCASSFWTGRGQETQYFGPGTRLLVL.